Listed here are 31 T cell receptor beta chains from one sample, sequenced in a study of T cell changes during pregnancy in multiple sclerosis. Produced via immunoSEQ multiplex PCR; TCRdb's table is partial and in-frame only. The repertoire holds tens of thousands of clones, with over 85% as singletons. Sequenced material: peripheral blood, taken in the second trimester of pregnancy. These receptors were obtained from a female donor in good health, enrolled as a control in a pregnancy study.

The V gene is TRBV4-3, the J gene TRBJ2-7; TRBD1 might be the D (5 bases). The V and J ends lost 1 base and 9 bases respectively, with 13 bases between them. From germline, CDR1 is LGHNA and CDR2 YSLEER. The CDR3 consists of 13 residues. The CDR3 nucleotides read TGCGCCAGCAGCCAAGGAGTAGGGGCAGCGCAGTACTTC. This sequence encodes CASSQGVGAAQYF.

The genes are TRBV29-1 and TRBJ1-1, with 7 bases lining up with TRBD1. CDR1 and CDR2 from the germline V gene are SQVTM and ANQGSEA. Losses at the gene ends were 1 base for V and 4 bases for J; bases not matched to a gene: 3. CDR3 length: 13 amino acids. This CDR3 is CSVEGPGGTEAFF. In nucleotides, the CDR3 is TGCAGCGTTGAAGGCCCAGGGGGCACTGAAGCTTTCTTT.

The chain joins TRBV4-3 to TRBJ2-7; 10 bases are a match to TRBD2. The CDR3 is 14 residues long. Germline values: CDR1 LGHNA, CDR2 YSLEER. Losses at the gene ends were 8 bases for V and 3 bases for J; bases not matched to a gene: 7. Here the CDR3 DNA reads TGCGCCAGCCCACTAGCGGGGATTCGCTACGAGCAGTACTTC. Protein: CASPLAGIRYEQYF.

This clone has more than one count but fewer than ten. The rearrangement joins TRBV19 to TRBJ1-6, with a possible D match to TRBD1 (6 bases). CDR1 is LNHDA, CDR2 SQIVND, per germline (reference sequence). Trimming removed 6 bases at V and 9 bases at J, with 21 bases between. The CDR3 totals 16 residues. CDR3 amino acids: CASSFTGGGVSSPLHF. The CDR3 nucleotides are TGTGCCAGTAGCTTCACCGGAGGGGGGGTTAGTTCACCCCTCCACTTT.

The V and J genes are TRBV19 and TRBJ1-1; TRBD1 matches 9 bases. Germline CDR1 reads LNHDA; CDR2 reads SQIVND (reference sequence). V lost 5 bases and J lost 4; bases outside the gene matches: 2. The CDR3 loop spans 13 amino acids. The CDR3 loop reads CASSPDRGTEAFF. The CDR3 DNA follows: TGTGCCAGTAGTCCGGACAGGGGCACTGAAGCTTTCTTT.

This chain connects TRBV7-2 to TRBJ2-7, with 8 bases lining up with TRBD1. The CDR3 covers 15 residues. Germline CDR1 is SGHTA and CDR2 is FQGNSA. Unmatched junction bases numbered 8, after V lost 5 bases and J lost 2 bases. The CDR3 DNA follows: TGTGCCAGCAGCCCCCGGACAGGGCCGGCCTACGAGCAGTACTTC. Its translation: CASSPRTGPAYEQYF.

The CDR3 DNA sequence: TGTGCCAGCAGTGATACGGTCGGAGATACGCAGTATTTT. Its translation is CASSDTVGDTQYF. The gene calls are TRBV25-1 and TRBJ2-3; D gene unclear. With 3 bases removed from V and 5 bases from J, the gap between germline ends came to 9 bases. Germline V gene sequence: CDR1 MGHDK, CDR2 SYGVNS. The CDR3 is 13 residues long.

The V gene is TRBV18, the J gene TRBJ2-1, with a weak D call TRBD1 (6 bases). This CDR3 contains 15 residues. Germline V gene sequence: CDR1 KGHSH, CDR2 LQKENI. Trimming stripped 6 bases from V and 6 bases from J, with 18 bases between. The CDR3 DNA sequence: TGTGCCAGCTCCCGTCCGGACAGCGCTAGCAATGAGCAGTTCTTC. Translated, it gives CASSRPDSASNEQFF.

The chain combines TRBV12-5 with TRBJ2-5, with D unclear. Trimming cost V 1 base and J 4 bases, with 10 bases left between them. Per germline, CDR1 LGHNT and CDR2 FRNRAP. The CDR3 runs to 14 residues. CDR3 nucleotides: TGTGCTAGTGGTTTGGAGAGTTGCGGAGAGACCCAGTACTTC. This sequence encodes CASGLESCGETQYF. Filled out from reference TRBV12-5 and TRBJ2-5, the complete variable domain reads DARVTQTPRHKVTEMGQEVTMRCQPILGHNTVFWYRQTMMQGLELLAYFRNRAPLDDSGMPKDRFSAEMPDATLATLKIQPSEPRDSAVYFCASGLESCGETQYFGPGTRLLVL.

The chain has TRBV19 and TRBJ1-1; no clear D. CDR3 size: 14 residues. V gave up 1 base and J gave up 4 bases, with 10 bases separating them. From germline, CDR1 is LNHDA and CDR2 SQIVND (reference sequence). The chain's CDR3 is CASSIAQGSTEAFF. As DNA, the CDR3 is TGTGCCAGTAGTATAGCCCAAGGGAGCACTGAAGCTTTCTTT. Together with reference TRBV19 and TRBJ1-1, the CDR3 gives the full variable domain: DGGITQSPKYLFRKEGQNVTLSCEQNLNHDAMYWYRQDPGQGLRLIYYSQIVNDFQKGDIAEGYSVSREKKESFPLTVTSAQKNPTAFYLCASSIAQGSTEAFFGQGTRLTVV.

This clone appeared a single time. This sequence joins TRBV4-1 and TRBJ1-2, with unresolved D. Germline assignment: CDR1 MGHRA and CDR2 YSYEKL. The germline V and J ends were trimmed by 1 base and 7 bases, with 13 bases remaining between them. This CDR3 is 14 amino acids long. The CDR3 DNA reads TGCGCCAGCAGCCAAGGGACGGGTGGAGGTGGCTACACCTTC. This encodes CASSQGTGGGGYTF.

V gene TRBV29-1 combines with J gene TRBJ1-2, with D possibly being TRBD1 (5 bases). The germline V gene encodes CDR1 SQVTM and CDR2 ANQGSEA. Trimming took 6 bases from V and 7 from J, leaving 18 bases between them. CDR3 size: 13 residues. The CDR3 is CSVEGPFEGGYTF. The CDR3 DNA is TGCAGCGTGGAGGGACCTTTTGAGGGTGGCTACACCTTC.

V usage is TRBV5-1 and J usage is TRBJ1-2; D perhaps matches TRBD1 (5 bases). CDR1 and CDR2 (germline): SGHRS, YFSETQ. CDR3 size: 15 residues. With 4 bases removed from V and 4 bases from J, the gap between germline ends came to 17 bases. The CDR3 sequence: CASSPLRGVGYGYTF. The CDR3 DNA reads TGCGCCAGCAGCCCACTACGGGGGGTAGGCTATGGCTACACCTTC.

J is TRBJ1-2 and V is TRBV27; 8 positions match TRBD1. Germline trimming cut 2 bases from V and 5 bases from J; bases unmatched to any gene: 1. The germline CDR1 and CDR2 sequences are MNHEY and SMNVEV (reference sequence). CDR3 length: 13 residues. The CDR3 spells CASSLGTGYGYTF. For the CDR3, the DNA is TGTGCCAGCAGTTTAGGGACAGGATATGGCTACACCTTC.

The J gene is TRBJ1-4, the V gene TRBV6-5; 7 bases map to TRBD1. This CDR3 has 14 residues. Germline-derived CDR1 and CDR2 are MNHEY and SVGAGI. Unmatched junction bases numbered 1, after V lost 4 bases and J lost 2 bases. The CDR3: CASSLTGTNEKLFF. The CDR3, as DNA: TGTGCCAGCAGTTTGACAGGGACTAATGAAAAACTGTTTTTT.

V and J are TRBV18 and TRBJ2-7, with 8 bases identical to TRBD2. Germline CDR1 KGHSH, CDR2 LQKENI. The CDR3 has 16 amino acids. Unmatched junction bases numbered 12, after V lost 3 bases and J lost 5 bases. The CDR3 sequence: CASSPILAGSEDEQYF. CDR3 in DNA: TGTGCCAGCTCACCGATATTAGCGGGGTCGGAGGACGAGCAGTACTTC.

The chain employs TRBV7-6 and TRBJ2-2; a weak D match, TRBD1 (6 bases). The ends were cut back, 7 bases at V and 1 base at J, with 10 bases in the middle. This CDR3 contains 14 residues. The germline CDR1 and CDR2 sequences are SGHVS and FNYEAQ. As DNA, the CDR3 is TGTGCCAGCACCAGGACAGTGAACACCGGGGAGCTGTTTTTT. Amino acid sequence: CASTRTVNTGELFF. The full variable domain, rest sourced from reference TRBV7-6 and TRBJ2-2, is GAGVSQSPRYKVTKRGQDVALRCDPISGHVSLYWYRQALGQGPEFLTYFNYEAQQDKSGLPNDRFSAERPEGSISTLTIQRTEQRDSAMYRCASTRTVNTGELFFGEGSRLTVL.

The CDR3, as DNA: TGCGCCAGCAGCTTAGGAGACAATCAGCCCCAGCATTTT. Translated, it gives CASSLGDNQPQHF. The rearrangement links TRBV5-1 to TRBJ1-5; D is unclear. Per the germline V gene, CDR1 is SGHRS and CDR2 is YFSETQ. This CDR3 comprises 13 residues. The V end was cut by 2 bases, the J end by 3 bases, with 6 bases between.

This clone was counted only a few times. The J gene is TRBJ1-5, the V gene TRBV28, with a possible D match to TRBD1 (5 bases). The CDR3 consists of 12 residues. Per the germline V gene, CDR1 is MDHEN and CDR2 is SYDVKM. V shed 6 bases and J shed 4 bases, with 7 bases lying between them. The CDR3 region is CASRGLNQPQHF. CDR3 bases: TGTGCCAGCAGGGGGCTGAATCAGCCCCAGCATTTT.

The V gene is TRBV7-9, the J gene TRBJ2-6; D is perhaps TRBD2 (5 bases). The CDR3 loop spans 13 amino acids. Trimming took off 11 bases at V and 0 bases at J, with 8 bases between the two ends. Germline CDR1 SEHNR, CDR2 FQNEAQ (reference sequence). The CDR3 loop is CAGRGSGANVLTF. As DNA, the CDR3 is TGTGCCGGTCGGGGCTCTGGGGCCAACGTCCTGACTTTC.

This clone was seen a few times. The rearrangement joins TRBV28 to TRBJ1-2; D possibly corresponds to TRBD1 (6 bases). Germline-derived CDR1 and CDR2 are MDHEN and SYDVKM. This CDR3 has 13 residues. The V end lost 1 base, the J end lost 6 bases, and 9 bases lay between the germline ends. CDR3 nucleotides: TGTGCCAGCAGTTTATCCCAGGGGAATGGCTACACCTTC. Amino acid sequence: CASSLSQGNGYTF.

V is TRBV9 and J is TRBJ2-1; D might be TRBD2 (6 bases). This CDR3 is built from 15 residues. V was shortened by 1 base and J by 0 bases, with 8 bases between the two germline ends. From germline, CDR1 is SGDLS and CDR2 YYNGEE. The CDR3 nucleotides are TGTGCCAGCAGCGTAACTAGCCTCTCCTACAATGAGCAGTTCTTC. It translates to CASSVTSLSYNEQFF. Complete variable domain (other parts from reference TRBV9 and TRBJ2-1): DSGVTQTPKHLITATGQRVTLRCSPRSGDLSVYWYQQSLDQGLQFLIQYYNGEERAKGNILERFSAQQFPDLHSELNLSSLELGDSALYFCASSVTSLSYNEQFFGPGTRLTVL.

This chain joins TRBV6-5 and TRBJ2-1; 9 bases map to TRBD2. V lost 5 bases and J lost 6; bases outside the gene matches: 5. The CDR3 length is 14 residues. Germline assignment: CDR1 MNHEY and CDR2 SVGAGI. In DNA, the CDR3 is TGTGCCAGCAGTCAGGCGGGGGGGCCCAATGAGCAGTTCTTC. Translated, it gives CASSQAGGPNEQFF.

The table lists this clone with a count of one. This chain connects TRBV19 to TRBJ2-3; no firm D call. Trimming removed 2 bases from V and 3 bases from J, with 6 bases in between. From germline, CDR1 is LNHDA and CDR2 SQIVND (reference sequence). The CDR3 covers 13 residues. CDR3 nucleotide sequence: TGTGCCAGTAGTATACGGGTAACAGATACGCAGTATTTT. This codes for CASSIRVTDTQYF.

This chain uses TRBV28 with TRBJ2-5, with TRBD1 matching over 8 bases. The V segment lost 3 bases and the J segment 5 bases; nucleotides outside the gene matches: 5. The CDR3 covers 14 residues. Per germline, CDR1 MDHEN and CDR2 SYDVKM. In DNA, the CDR3 is TGTGCCAGCAGTTTTTCAGGGGGCACGGAGACCCAGTACTTC. Protein product: CASSFSGGTETQYF.

The V and J genes are TRBV18 and TRBJ1-5; TRBD1 matches at 9 bases. CDR1 is KGHSH, CDR2 LQKENI, per germline. V shed 5 bases, J shed 4 bases, and the junction held 3 bases outside the gene matches. This CDR3 has 14 amino acids. The CDR3 DNA reads as TGTGCCAGCTCAGCCGGGACAGGGAATCAGCCCCAGCATTTT. Encoded protein: CASSAGTGNQPQHF.

The CDR3 spells CASSSREGRAEAFF. The CDR3, as DNA: TGTGCCAGCTCCTCTCGGGAGGGTAGGGCTGAAGCTTTCTTT. The rearrangement links TRBV27 to TRBJ1-1; D unclear. V was pared by 8 bases and J by 6 bases, with 19 bases between. There are 14 residues in the CDR3. Germline CDR1 is MNHEY and CDR2 is SMNVEV (reference sequence).

This chain connects TRBV11-3 to TRBJ2-7; tentative D call: TRBD1 (5 bases). There are 14 residues in the CDR3. In germline, CDR1 is SGHNT, CDR2 YENEEA. Trimming took off 0 bases at V and 0 bases at J, with 6 bases between the two ends. The CDR3 region is CASSLDRDSYEQYF. The DNA of the CDR3 is TGTGCCAGCAGCTTAGACAGGGACTCCTACGAGCAGTACTTC.

The chain has TRBV27 and TRBJ1-6; D gene ambiguous. The V and J ends lost 4 bases and 7 bases respectively, with 11 bases between them. Germline V gene sequence: CDR1 MNHEY, CDR2 SMNVEV (reference sequence). The CDR3 spans 14 residues. CDR3: CASSSGQVNSPLHF. DNA of the CDR3: TGTGCCAGCAGTTCTGGCCAGGTCAATTCACCCCTCCACTTT.

This clone was found once. This chain joins TRBV10-3 and TRBJ2-3; no clear D gene. Trimming pared 5 bases from V and 3 bases from J, leaving 3 bases between. CDR1 is ENHRY, CDR2 SYGVKD, per germline. The CDR3 totals 11 residues. The CDR3 sequence: CAISSTDTQYF. The CDR3 DNA follows: TGTGCCATCAGTTCGACAGATACGCAGTATTTT.

The chain combines TRBV4-2 with TRBJ1-4, with 8 bases aligning to TRBD1. The CDR3 sequence is 16 residues long. J was trimmed by 7 bases and V by 2 bases; bases with no gene match: 9. The germline V gene has CDR1 LGHNA and CDR2 YNFKEQ. The CDR3 is CASSQTRTGLVEKLFF. The CDR3 DNA is TGTGCCAGCAGCCAAACAAGGACAGGGCTGGTTGAAAAACTGTTTTTT.